These T cell receptor beta chains were read from a single sample in a study of cytomegalovirus exposure and HLA in healthy donors. Using immunoSEQ multiplex PCR, the repertoire was profiled, and TCRdb retains in-frame clones only, with some absent. Of approximately 75,000 clones in the sample, around 82% are singletons; the top ten hold 1.1%. Sequenced: PBMCs. All receptors come from a male donor in good health and CMV-seronegative. Both conserved end residues are part of each CDR3. A clone size is listed for some rows: how often the clone was seen (once, few, many), or a class if it is expanded.

cdr3_aa: CASKDGGRGDTQYF
clone_size: -
j_call: TRBJ2-3
cdr3_length: 14
v_call: TRBV6-1

cdr3_aa: CASSWGTENEKLFF
clone_size: -
j_call: TRBJ1-4
cdr3_length: 14
v_call: TRBV5-6

cdr3_aa: CASSLGRDRQGGTNEKLFF
clone_size: -
j_call: TRBJ1-4
cdr3_length: 19
v_call: TRBV27

cdr3_aa: CAWSRQGGPYEQYF
clone_size: few
j_call: TRBJ2-7
cdr3_length: 14
v_call: TRBV30

cdr3_aa: CASSEGPGLSDTQYF
clone_size: once
j_call: TRBJ2-3
cdr3_length: 15
v_call: TRBV6-1

cdr3_aa: CASSFFAGGGTEQYF
clone_size: few
j_call: TRBJ2-7
cdr3_length: 15
v_call: TRBV7-9

cdr3_aa: CASSPPPGQGAFGYTF
clone_size: -
j_call: TRBJ1-2
cdr3_length: 16
v_call: TRBV7-2

cdr3_aa: CASSRDRVGETQYF
clone_size: -
j_call: TRBJ2-5
cdr3_length: 14
v_call: TRBV7-9

cdr3_aa: CASPSPGGPYYNEQFF
clone_size: few
j_call: TRBJ2-1
cdr3_length: 16
v_call: TRBV5-4

cdr3_aa: CASSSFGETQYF
clone_size: -
j_call: TRBJ2-5
cdr3_length: 12
v_call: TRBV2

cdr3_aa: CASSLSAGGGYEQYF
clone_size: -
j_call: TRBJ2-7
cdr3_length: 15
v_call: TRBV27

cdr3_aa: CASSLAIGTGNGYTF
clone_size: -
j_call: TRBJ1-2
cdr3_length: 15
v_call: TRBV5-1

cdr3_aa: CASSSIPGQPLYGYTF
clone_size: -
j_call: TRBJ1-2
cdr3_length: 16
v_call: TRBV19

cdr3_aa: CATSGDGGAYEQYF
clone_size: -
j_call: -
cdr3_length: 14
v_call: TRBV15

cdr3_aa: CASSILGRPQNF
clone_size: -
j_call: TRBJ1-5
cdr3_length: 12
v_call: TRBV19

cdr3_aa: CASSESRGTEAFF
clone_size: -
j_call: TRBJ1-1
cdr3_length: 13
v_call: TRBV6-1

cdr3_aa: CASSLARTTYEQYF
clone_size: -
j_call: TRBJ2-7
cdr3_length: 14
v_call: TRBV6-5

cdr3_aa: CASSRIAGTGGTDNEKLFF
clone_size: -
j_call: TRBJ1-4
cdr3_length: 19
v_call: TRBV4-1